This TCR beta chain was obtained from a study of CD4 T cells in relation to SARS-CoV-2 and coronaviruses. Study background: ViraFEST: approximately nine-day antigen culture of PBMCs, then TCR beta CDR3 sequencing. The negative reference was HIV-1 Nef peptide pool or peptide-free culture. The restricting HLA molecule for shared crossreactive spike epitopes was mapped.

Sequencing was performed with immunoSEQ multiplex PCR; in TCRdb, only in-frame clones are kept and a portion is missing. The sample holds about 19,000 clones, approximately 77% seen once. The unexposed donors gave CD4+ T cells in about 2011-2018, prior to COVID-19. After approximately ten days of culture, CD4+ T cells were isolated. This CDR3 has 18 residues. Unmatched junction bases numbered 10, after V lost 4 bases and J lost 3 bases. Germline CDR1 reads LGHDT; CDR2 reads YNNKEL (reference sequence). For this clone: Antigen specificity is unknown.

This TCR came from a human donor in good health. The sample was CD4+ T cells from PBMCs, cultured in vitro. The J gene is TRBJ2-2, the V gene TRBV3-1 (or the pseudogene TRBV3-2); 11 nucleotides line up with TRBD2. CDR3 sequence: CASSLDLLAGADTGELFF. The CDR3 nucleotides read TGTGCCAGCAGCCTCGATTTACTAGCGGGAGCGGACACCGGGGAGCTGTTTTTT.